This is a list of T cell receptor beta chains from one sample in a study of long-term antiretroviral therapy in people with HIV. Profiled with immunoSEQ multiplex PCR; TCRdb holds only in-frame clones, not every one. Seen here are some 31,000 clones, about 96% observed once, and the top ten hold 2.9%. Sample: unsorted PBMCs, taken 6.9 years after starting antiretroviral therapy. The receptors come from a man aged 25 to 40 with HIV. The conserved cysteine and the conserved F or W are not part of the CDR3 here. Each record gives: V gene, J gene, CDR3 protein.

TRBV19,TRBJ2-2,ASSLIYTGELF
TRBV7-3,TRBJ2-3,ASSEVGLAGGDTQY
TRBV5-6,TRBJ2-5,ASSLDTNQETQY
TRBV10-1,TRBJ1-4,ASSYSNSYEKLF
TRBV29-1,TRBJ2-7,SVEEPPGEQY
TRBV18,TRBJ2-3,ASSSGRQDTQY
TRBV4-2,TRBJ2-7,ASSQGSSYEQY
TRBV29-1,TRBJ2-7,SVEGRGQDEQY
TRBV11-2,TRBJ2-3,ASSQGLRADTQY
TRBV11-2,TRBJ2-7,ASSPTVASGYEQY
TRBV19,TRBJ2-2,ASKWTGGGGELF
TRBV7-6,TRBJ1-1,ASKHYGNTEAF
TRBV5-1,TRBJ2-7,ASSLEVSSYEQY
TRBV27,TRBJ2-4,ASSLYAGEVKNIQY
TRBV9,TRBJ2-5,ASSVDREETQY
TRBV6-1,TRBJ2-3,ASRTRGGHTDTQY
TRBV30,TRBJ2-2,AWSGTGSGSSVGELF
TRBV19,TRBJ2-7,ASNPNGRGGSSYEQY
TRBV5-6,TRBJ2-1,ASSLPQGYNEQF
TRBV10-3,TRBJ2-6,AISYAGVSGANVLT
TRBV19,TRBJ1-3,ASTTGGGNTIY
TRBV5-5,TRBJ2-5,ASSLFGARETQY
TRBV10-3,TRBJ2-7,ATLAGVGYEQY